The 4 T cell receptor beta chains reported below all come from one sample, sequenced in a study of beta chain features in type 1 diabetes. Broader study findings: Significant though moderate, a shortening of TCRB CDR3s appeared in all four CD4+ subsets of Type 1 diabetes patients.

The authors reverse transcribed all of the isolated RNA, so sequencing captured expressed TCRB transcripts. Assay used: immunoSEQ multiplex PCR; TCRdb lists only in-frame clones, some missing. The sample comprises some 700,000 clones, about an eighth of which are singletons, and 0.022% rests with the top ten. These receptors lack a known antigen. Sequenced sample: naive CD4+ T cells from blood. The receptors come from a man aged 18 to 29 with type 1 diabetes.

This clone occurred a few times. This sequence joins TRBV28 and TRBJ1-5; 9 nucleotides align to TRBD1. V trimming: 6 bases; J trimming: 3 bases; junction bases outside the gene matches: 9. Germline loops: CDR1 MDHEN, CDR2 SYDVKM. The CDR3 contains 16 residues. CDR3 in DNA: TGTGCCAGCAGAAGCAGCGGGACAGGGATCAATCAGCCCCAGCATTTT. Amino acid sequence: CASRSSGTGINQPQHF.

The V and J genes are TRBV6-6 and TRBJ2-5; the match to TRBD1 covers 11 bases. V was clipped by 0 bases and J by 4 bases; unmatched bases: 1. The CDR3 is made up of 15 amino acids. Looked up from germline, CDR1 is MNHNY and CDR2 is SVGAGI (reference sequence). The CDR3 spells CASSYSGQGVETQYF. The DNA for the CDR3 is TGTGCCAGCAGTTACTCGGGACAGGGGGTAGAGACCCAGTACTTC.

This clone was counted only a few times. The CDR3 sequence: CASSVGHGGPTGELFF. The CDR3 DNA follows: TGTGCCAGCAGCGTAGGACACGGGGGGCCCACCGGGGAGCTGTTTTTT. This rearrangement joins TRBV9 to TRBJ2-2; a possible D gene is TRBD2 (7 bases). CDR1 SGDLS and CDR2 YYNGEE come from the germline V gene. V was clipped by 0 bases and J by 4 bases, with 13 bases between them. CDR3 length equals 16 residues.

The chain uses TRBV2 and TRBJ2-3; D is perhaps TRBD1 (5 bases). The CDR3 totals 15 residues. CDR1 is SNHLY and CDR2 is FYNNEI in the germline V gene. V lost 0 bases and J 0 bases, leaving 7 bases between the germline ends. The CDR3 DNA sequence: TGTGCCAGCAGTGAAGCGGACATTAGCACAGATACGCAGTATTTT. This codes for CASSEADISTDTQYF.